Sequencing of this T cell receptor beta chain was carried out in a study of beta chain features in type 1 diabetes. As for the study in general: All of the samples together had approximately 99 million sorted cells examined.

Overall study results and limits: TCRB repertoires of naive, central memory and Treg cells appeared more similar among patients than among healthy donors. Moderate but significant shortening of TCRB CDR3s was recorded in all four CD4+ subsets from Type 1 diabetes patients.

cDNA synthesis used the whole RNA isolate, giving expressed TCRB sequences. Roughly 3.4 million reads were obtained on average from naive, central memory and regulatory T cell samples. The protocol was immunoSEQ multiplex PCR, while the TCRdb copy is restricted to in-frame clones and leaves out a portion. The table records nearly 700,000 clones, roughly 13% of them present only once. On this clone itself: Its matching antigen is unknown.

Germline CDR1 MNHNY, CDR2 SVGAGI (reference sequence). The CDR3 covers 16 residues. Trimming left V 7 bases short and J 1 base short, with 17 bases between. The rearrangement links TRBV6-6 to TRBJ1-5, with D perhaps matching TRBD1 (6 bases). Sequenced sample: naive CD4+ T cells from blood. The clonotype comes from a man aged 18 to 35 with type 1 diabetes. The CDR3 here is CASTHGGGRSNQPQHF. The CDR3 DNA is TGTGCCAGCACTCATGGGGGGGGCCGGAGCAATCAGCCCCAGCATTTT.